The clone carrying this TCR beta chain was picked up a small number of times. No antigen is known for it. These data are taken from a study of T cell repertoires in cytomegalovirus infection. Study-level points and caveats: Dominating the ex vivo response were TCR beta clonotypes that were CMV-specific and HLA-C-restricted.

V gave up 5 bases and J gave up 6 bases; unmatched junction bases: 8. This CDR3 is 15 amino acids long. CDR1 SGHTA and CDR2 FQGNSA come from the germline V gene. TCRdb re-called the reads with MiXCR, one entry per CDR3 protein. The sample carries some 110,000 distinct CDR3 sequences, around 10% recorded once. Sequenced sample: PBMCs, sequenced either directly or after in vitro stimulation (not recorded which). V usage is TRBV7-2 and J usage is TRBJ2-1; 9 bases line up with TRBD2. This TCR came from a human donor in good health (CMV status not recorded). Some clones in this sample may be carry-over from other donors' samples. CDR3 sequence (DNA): TGTGCCAGCAGCCCTTCTAGCGGGATCCCCAATGAGCAGTTCTTC. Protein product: CASSPSSGIPNEQFF.